This T cell receptor beta chain comes out of a study of CXCR3-negative and CXCR3-positive naive CD8 T cells. This CDR3 is built from 15 residues. Germline CDR1 is SQVTM and CDR2 is ANQGSEA. Libraries were UMI-labeled 5' RACE TRB cDNA. Using the 5' RACE reads, TCRdb records one entry per CDR3 protein without DNA. This table holds 46,000 or so distinct CDR3 sequences. This receptor was identified in a human donor in good health. Some clones in this sample may be carry-over from other donors' samples. This sequence joins TRBV29-1 and TRBJ1-2; there is no DNA to check the TCRdb D call of TRBD1. The sequenced sample consisted of naive CXCR3- CD8+ T cells from blood. Subset meaning: CD45RO-CCR7+CD27+CD95- naive CD8+ T cells lacking CXCR3 (TNR3-). The CDR3 protein is CSVEDQKGRDYGYTF.